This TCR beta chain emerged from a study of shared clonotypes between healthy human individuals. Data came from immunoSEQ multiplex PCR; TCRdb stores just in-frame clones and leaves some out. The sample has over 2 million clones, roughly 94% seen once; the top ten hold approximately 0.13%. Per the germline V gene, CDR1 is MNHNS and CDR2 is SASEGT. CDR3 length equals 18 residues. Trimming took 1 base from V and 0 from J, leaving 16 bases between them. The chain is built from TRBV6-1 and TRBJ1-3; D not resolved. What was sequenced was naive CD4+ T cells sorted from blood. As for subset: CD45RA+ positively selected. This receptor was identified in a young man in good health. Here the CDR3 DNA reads TGTGCCAGCAGTGAAGTCGGAATGCAGGCGAACTCTGGAAACACCATATATTTT. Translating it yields CASSEVGMQANSGNTIYF.